In this sample, the clone carrying this T cell receptor beta chain turned up a few times. What it binds is not known. Germline assignment: CDR1 DFQATT and CDR2 SNEGSKA (reference sequence). V lost 4 bases and J lost 1, with 13 bases in between. This CDR3 is built from 14 residues. This entry belongs to a study of T-cell reconstitution after alpha-beta-depleted transplantation in children. Library preparation (for TCRbeta) was performed with unique molecular identifiers. One entry per CDR3 protein results from TCRdb running MiXCR on the PCR reads. The sample includes about 110,000 distinct CDR3 sequences, 23% of them seen just once. Study-level findings and limits: Several hundred graft clones that had expanded were reportedly the source of alpha-beta T cells about two months after transplant. Newly made T cells mostly supplied T-cell counts and diversity one year after transplant.

The source is a male patient between 2 and 15 years old who had a stem cell transplant for chronic granulomatous disease, so the T cells may come from the graft donor. The chain has TRBV20-1 and TRBJ2-5; D perhaps matches TRBD1 (5 bases). This specimen was PBMCs, mostly from graft donor cells, taken 180 days after TCRalphabeta/CD19-depleted stem cell transplant. As DNA, the CDR3 is TGCAGTGCTATCAAAAGGGGCCCCCAAGAGACCCAGTACTTC. Translation gives CSAIKRGPQETQYF.